These 23 T cell receptor beta chains were sequenced from one sample in a study of T cells in Graves' hyperthyroidism and ophthalmopathy. Amplification of TCR beta CDR3 regions used RNA as the template. HTBI primers were employed in a first-round RT-PCR of the TCR CDR3. One entry per CDR3 protein, called by TCRdb with MiXCR from the multiplex PCR reads. The table records under 600,000 distinct CDR3 sequences, about a sixth of them present only once. Sequencing used blood. Every receptor here comes from a woman aged 40 to 50 with Graves' ophthalmopathy.

This clonotype was counted at least ten times. V is TRBV7-2 and J is TRBJ1-2; D is perhaps TRBD1 (6 bases). Looked up from germline, CDR1 is SGHTA and CDR2 is FQGNSA. V lost 5 bases to trimming and J lost 7 bases, with 20 bases between them. This CDR3 has 15 amino acids. The CDR3 nucleotides read TGTGCCAGCAGCATAACAGGGAAGAGTATCGGTGGCTACACCTTC. This translates into CASSITGKSIGGYTF.

This clonotype was detected a few times. The chain is built from TRBV5-1 and TRBJ1-2; D gene uncertain. The CDR3 runs 15 residues. V was trimmed by 4 bases and J by 4 bases, leaving 17 bases between them. CDR1 SGHRS and CDR2 YFSETQ come from the germline V gene. CDR3 nucleotides: TGCGCCAGCAGCCATGATTACCCCGGCGGCTATGGCTACACCTTC. Translation gives CASSHDYPGGYGYTF. The full variable domain, rest sourced from reference TRBV5-1 and TRBJ1-2, is KAGVTQTPRYLIKTRGQQVTLSCSPISGHRSVSWYQQTPGQGLQFLFEYFSETQRNKGNFPGRFSGRQFSNSRSEMNVSTLELGDSALYLCASSHDYPGGYGYTFGSGTRLTVV.

Many counts were recorded for this clonotype. This chain uses TRBV6-5 with TRBJ1-1; D may be TRBD1 (6 bases). CDR3 length: 18 amino acids. Germline-derived CDR1 and CDR2 are MNHEY and SVGAGI. The V gene lost 0 bases and the J gene lost 2 bases, with 19 bases spanning the gap. The CDR3 sequence: CASSYSNFGDRLNTEAFF. The CDR3, as DNA: TGTGCCAGCAGTTACTCGAATTTCGGCGACAGGCTTAACACTGAAGCTTTCTTT.

The rearrangement joins TRBV5-1 to TRBJ1-2, with 10 bases aligning to TRBD1. Germline V CDR1 and CDR2: SGHRS, YFSETQ. The trim removed 0 bases at V and 8 bases at J, leaving 10 bases unmatched. The CDR3 spans 16 residues. The CDR3 is CASSLEGQGSVKGYTF. CDR3 nucleotides: TGCGCCAGCAGCTTGGAGGGACAGGGGTCCGTGAAAGGCTACACCTTC.

The rearrangement links TRBV3-1 to TRBJ2-2; D gene uncertain. Germline V gene sequence: CDR1 LGHDT, CDR2 YNNKEL (reference sequence). The CDR3 spans 18 residues. Trimming took off 0 bases at V and 0 bases at J, with 14 bases between the two ends. CDR3 sequence (DNA): TGTGCCAGCAGCCAAGACCGCCGGCAGTTGCCGAACACCGGGGAGCTGTTTTTT. Encoded protein: CASSQDRRQLPNTGELFF. Full variable domain (remainder filled in from reference TRBV3-1 and TRBJ2-2): DTAVSQTPKYLVTQMGNDKSIKCEQNLGHDTMYWYKQDSKKFLKIMFSYNNKELIINETVPNRFSPKSPDKAHLNLHINSLELGDSAVYFCASSQDRRQLPNTGELFFGEGSRLTVL.

V is TRBV15 and J is TRBJ1-2; the D is unclear. CDR1 is LNHNV and CDR2 is YYDKDF in the germline V gene (reference sequence). The V end was cut by 0 bases, the J end by 7 bases, with 15 bases between. The CDR3 covers 15 residues. CDR3 amino acids: CATSRDRTYTIGYTF. The DNA of the CDR3 is TGTGCCACCAGCAGAGATCGGACCTACACCATTGGCTACACCTTC. The whole variable domain, remainder taken from reference TRBV15 and TRBJ1-2, is DAMVIQNPRYQVTQFGKPVTLSCSQTLNHNVMYWYQQKSSQAPKLLFHYYDKDFNNEADTPDNFQSRRPNTSFCFLDIRSPGLGDTAMYLCATSRDRTYTIGYTFGSGTRLTVV.

This clonotype has a handful of counts. The chain carries TRBV20-1 and TRBJ2-5, with D perhaps being TRBD1 or TRBD2 (5 bases each). This CDR3 has 17 residues. Germline lookup yields CDR1 DFQATT and CDR2 SNEGSKA (reference sequence). Trimming took off 4 bases at V and 3 bases at J, with 24 bases between the two ends. CDR3 protein: CSATPGSDRDGKETQYF. The DNA for the CDR3 is TGCAGTGCTACCCCTGGATCGGACCGGGACGGCAAAGAGACCCAGTACTTC.

The chain joins TRBV2 to TRBJ1-5; D gene uncertain. CDR1 is SNHLY, CDR2 FYNNEI, per germline. V shed 0 bases and J shed 6 bases, with 6 bases lying between them. This CDR3 is built from 13 residues. The CDR3 region is CASSEAPAQPQHF. CDR3 bases: TGTGCCAGCAGTGAAGCCCCCGCTCAGCCCCAGCATTTT.

V gene TRBV7-9 combines with J gene TRBJ2-2, with D perhaps matching TRBD1 (7 bases). The CDR3 extends over 14 amino acids. V lost 5 bases and J 9 bases, leaving 16 bases between the germline ends. Looked up from germline, CDR1 is SEHNR and CDR2 is FQNEAQ (reference sequence). The chain's CDR3 is CASSALTGRRELFF. The CDR3, as DNA: TGTGCCAGCAGCGCCCTGACAGGGAGGCGGGAGCTGTTTTTT.

This clonotype has at least ten counts. CDR3 coding DNA: TGTGCCAGCAGTCCCACAGGGGGCAGAACTGAAGCTTTCTTT. Translation gives CASSPTGGRTEAFF. The genes are TRBV12-3 or TRBV12-4 and TRBJ1-1, with TRBD1 identical over 9 bases. The CDR3 is 14 amino acids. Germline trimming cut 5 bases from V and 5 bases from J; bases unmatched to any gene: 6.

The chain recombines TRBV5-5 with TRBJ2-3; TRBD2 aligns across 11 bases. The V gene's germline CDR1 is SGHKS and CDR2 YYEKEE (reference sequence). The CDR3 totals 16 residues. Trimming took 3 bases from V and 4 from J; bases not matched to a gene: 7. CDR3 coding DNA: TGTGCCAGCAGCTCCTTAGCGGGGGGGCACGCAGATACGCAGTATTTT. It specifies CASSSLAGGHADTQYF.

This clonotype appeared many times. The chain has TRBV2 and TRBJ2-3; no definite D call. Germline-derived CDR1 and CDR2 are SNHLY and FYNNEI. There are 16 residues in the CDR3. V lost 8 bases and J 5 bases, leaving 23 bases between the germline ends. For the CDR3, the DNA is TGTGCCAGCTCAAGGGCCGTCGGGCCCCTACGAGATACGCAGTATTTT. Amino acid sequence: CASSRAVGPLRDTQYF.

This clonotype was observed once. The V and J genes are TRBV5-6 and TRBJ1-1; possibly TRBD1 for D (5 bases). Germline V CDR1 and CDR2: SGHDT, YYEEEE. This CDR3 is 13 amino acids long. V lost 3 bases and J lost 4, with 10 bases in between. CDR3 sequence: CASSSRVGTEAFF. The CDR3 coding sequence is TGTGCCAGCAGCTCCAGGGTCGGCACTGAAGCTTTCTTT.

This clonotype was observed a single time. The J gene is TRBJ2-5, the V gene TRBV20-1, with a possible D match to TRBD2 (6 bases). CDR1 is DFQATT, CDR2 SNEGSKA, per germline (reference sequence). Deletions cut 0 bases from V and 5 bases from J, with 19 bases between. This CDR3 is 16 amino acids long. Written as DNA, the CDR3 is TGCAGTGCTAGAGAGACTAACGGGAGTGGGTGGGAGACCCAGTACTTC. This codes for CSARETNGSGWETQYF.

The V and J genes are TRBV7-9 and TRBJ2-6; D possibly corresponds to TRBD2 (5 bases). Germline CDR1 is SEHNR and CDR2 is FQNEAQ (reference sequence). The CDR3 length is 20 residues. V was clipped by 5 bases and J by 4 bases, with 27 bases between them. CDR3 DNA: TGTGCCAGCAGCCCTCGGGGTGAAGGTTTAGTGTTGTCCGGGGCCAACGTCCTGACTTTC. Translation: CASSPRGEGLVLSGANVLTF.

This clonotype was observed many times. J is TRBJ2-3 and V is TRBV18; D not certain. Trimming left V 6 bases short and J 2 bases short, with 6 bases between. The germline V gene encodes CDR1 KGHSH and CDR2 LQKENI. The CDR3 consists of 12 residues. CDR3 residues: CASSIFTDTQYF. The CDR3 bases are TGTGCCAGCTCGATCTTCACAGATACGCAGTATTTT.

The chain recombines TRBV5-1 with TRBJ2-1; 9 bases are shared with TRBD1. V shed 4 bases, J shed 6 bases, and the junction held 8 bases outside the gene matches. The germline V gene has CDR1 SGHRS and CDR2 YFSETQ. The length of the CDR3 is 15 residues. In DNA form, the CDR3 reads TGCGCCAGCAGCCCGGCTGGGACAGGGTTCAATGAGCAGTTCTTC. It specifies CASSPAGTGFNEQFF.

At least ten counts were recorded for this clonotype. The V and J genes are TRBV7-2 and TRBJ2-1; D ambiguous. This CDR3 is built from 15 residues. Germline V gene lookup returns CDR1 SGHTA and CDR2 FQGNSA. Trimming removed 2 bases from V and 7 bases from J, with 15 bases in between. The CDR3 DNA follows: TGTGCCAGCAGCTTAAGGCTACAACAAGGGAATGAGCAGTTCTTC. Its translation: CASSLRLQQGNEQFF.

The table lists this clonotype with a few counts. V is TRBV2 and J is TRBJ2-1; 8 nucleotides agree with TRBD2. J lost 4 bases, V lost 7 bases, and 12 bases had no gene match. Per the germline V gene, CDR1 is SNHLY and CDR2 is FYNNEI. The CDR3 totals 16 residues. The DNA of the CDR3 is TGTGCCAGCACCCAACGGGCTAGCGGGTATTACAATGAGCAGTTCTTC. Protein product: CASTQRASGYYNEQFF.

This clonotype was seen a few times. This may be a read error: a much more frequent sequence differs by one nucleotide. The chain has TRBV7-3 and TRBJ1-1; TRBD1 agrees at 8 bases. V gave up 5 bases and J gave up 5 bases; unmatched junction bases: 7. Germline V gene sequence: CDR1 SGHTA, CDR2 FQGTGA. The CDR3 consists of 14 residues. Here the CDR3 DNA reads TGTGCCAGCAGCCCCCAGGGGGCCTGGACTGAAGCTTTCTTT. Residues: CASSPQGAWTEAFF.

Only a few counts were recorded for this clonotype. The gene calls are TRBV5-1 and TRBJ1-4, with 9 bases lining up with TRBD1. Trimming took 0 bases from V and 0 from J; bases not matched to a gene: 6. CDR1 is SGHRS and CDR2 is YFSETQ in the germline V gene. The CDR3 contains 18 residues. CDR3 protein: CASSLAPTGGPTNEKLFF. The CDR3 DNA reads TGCGCCAGCAGCTTGGCCCCAACAGGGGGCCCAACTAATGAAAAACTGTTTTTT.

This clonotype was recorded a few times. The chain links TRBV6-9 to TRBJ2-1; the match to TRBD2 covers 16 bases. CDR3 length equals 15 residues. The germline gives CDR1 MNHGY, CDR2 SVAAGI. V shed 2 bases, J shed 13 bases, and the junction held 5 bases outside the gene matches. CDR3 DNA: TGTGCCAGCAGTTATGGGACTAGCGGGGGGGCCCATCAGTTCTTC. It translates to CASSYGTSGGAHQFF.

CDR3 sequence: CASSLGLVAKNIQYF. CDR3 bases: TGTGCCAGCAGCTTAGGCCTTGTAGCCAAAAACATTCAGTACTTC. This sequence joins TRBV13 and TRBJ2-4; D is uncertain. Trimming removed 0 bases from V and 0 bases from J, with 6 bases in between. CDR1 and CDR2 (germline): PRHDT, FYEKMQ (reference sequence). The CDR3 has 15 residues. Combining the CDR3 with reference TRBV13 and TRBJ2-4 gives the whole variable domain AAGVIQSPRHLIKEKRETATLKCYPIPRHDTVYWYQQGPGQDPQFLISFYEKMQSDKGSIPDRFSAQQFSDYHSELNMSSLELGDSALYFCASSLGLVAKNIQYFGAGTRLSVL.